This entry concerns a single T cell receptor beta chain. Its antigen is as yet unknown. CDR1 SEHNR and CDR2 FQNEAQ come from the germline V gene (reference sequence). V lost 2 bases to trimming and J lost 2 bases; unmatched junction nucleotides: 10. The CDR3 spans 17 residues. This sample stems from a study of OX40 agonist ivuxolimab in advanced cancers. On the study more broadly: Partial responses were achieved by three patients, of whom one had hepatocellular carcinoma and two had cutaneous melanoma. Findings and limits, study-wide: Clonal expansion from baseline to week 6 occurred in both CD4+ and CD8+ T cells. Some of the lowest clonal expansion was seen in partial responders at 0.1-3.0 mg/kg.

Sequencing was performed with immunoSEQ multiplex PCR; in TCRdb, only in-frame clones are kept and a portion is missing. The top ten hold around 2.7% of the sample, which has under 95,000 clones, 84% seen once. The rearrangement links TRBV7-9 to TRBJ2-7, with TRBD2 matching over 9 bases. Here the sequenced sample was CD4+ or CD8+ T cells sorted from blood, taken in a trial of the OX40 agonist ivuxolimab. The sequence derives from an adult with an advanced solid tumor such as melanoma, head and neck, liver or kidney cancer. This CDR3 is CASSLTSVAGATYEQYF. Here the CDR3 DNA reads TGTGCCAGCAGCTTAACCTCAGTAGCGGGGGCGACCTACGAGCAGTACTTC.